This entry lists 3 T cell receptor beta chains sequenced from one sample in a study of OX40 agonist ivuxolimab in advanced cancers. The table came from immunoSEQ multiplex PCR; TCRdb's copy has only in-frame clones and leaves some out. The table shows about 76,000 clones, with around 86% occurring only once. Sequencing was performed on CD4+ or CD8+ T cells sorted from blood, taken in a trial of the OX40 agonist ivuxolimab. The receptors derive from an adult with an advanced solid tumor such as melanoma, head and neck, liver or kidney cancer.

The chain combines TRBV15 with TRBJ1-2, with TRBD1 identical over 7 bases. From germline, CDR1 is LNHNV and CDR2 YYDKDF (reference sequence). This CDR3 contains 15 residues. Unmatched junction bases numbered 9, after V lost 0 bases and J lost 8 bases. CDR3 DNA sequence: TGTGCCACCAGCAGAGATCTGTTAGGGGGCATCGGCTACACCTTC. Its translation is CATSRDLLGGIGYTF.

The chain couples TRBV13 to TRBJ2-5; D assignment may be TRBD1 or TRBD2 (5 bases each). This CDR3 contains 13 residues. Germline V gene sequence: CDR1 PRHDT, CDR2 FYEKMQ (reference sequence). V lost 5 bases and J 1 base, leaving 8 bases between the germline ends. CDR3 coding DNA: TGTGCCAGCAGCCTGGGACCCCAAGAGACCCAGTACTTC. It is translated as CASSLGPQETQYF.

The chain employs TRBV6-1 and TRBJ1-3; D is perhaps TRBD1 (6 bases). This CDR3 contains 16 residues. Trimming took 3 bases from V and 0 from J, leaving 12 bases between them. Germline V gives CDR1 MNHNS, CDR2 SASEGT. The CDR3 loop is CASSEKGGGSGNTIYF. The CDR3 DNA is TGTGCCAGCAGTGAGAAGGGGGGGGGCTCTGGAAACACCATATATTTT.